This T cell receptor beta chain came from a study of blood T cell repertoires in COVID-19. Recruits, aged roughly 18 to 100 years, lived in 24 US areas. Assignment of participants to cohorts was predicated upon participant-reported clinical history. Original handling: Reference gene primer amplification gave estimated nucleated cell counts. Sequencing was performed with immunoSEQ multiplex PCR; in TCRdb, only in-frame clones are kept and a portion is missing. Clone size and the V and J calls come from that table; the DNA yielded D and trimming. The sample has about 220,000 clones, just under 85% seen once; the top ten hold about 15%. The sequencing input was PBMCs or T cells enriched from blood (not recorded which). The receptor comes from a middle-aged man who had recovered from COVID-19.

This CDR3 reads CASSQGAGAGTDTQYF. The CDR3 region has the DNA TGTGCCAGCAGCCAAGGTGCGGGGGCCGGAACAGATACGCAGTATTTT. The chain uses TRBV4-2 and TRBJ2-3; tentatively, D is TRBD2 (7 bases). Germline V lookup: CDR1 LGHNA, CDR2 YNFKEQ. The CDR3 has 16 amino acids. Trimming took 1 base from V and 3 from J, leaving 14 bases between them.